One sample yielded the 17 T cell receptor beta chains listed below, sequenced in a study of T-cell memory formation after mild COVID-19. TCRdb re-derived calls from the 5' RACE reads in MiXCR, one entry per CDR3 protein. This table holds about 16,000 distinct CDR3 sequences, roughly 25% found once. The material sequenced was PBMCs or a T cell subset sorted from them (not recorded which). Receptors originate from a man between 18 and 29 years old who had mild COVID-19 (a few samples of this study predate the infection). Cell type and time point are not known.

This clonotype was seen at least ten times. J is TRBJ2-3 and V is TRBV7-9; a possible D gene is TRBD1 (5 bases). V was pared by 11 bases and J by 4 bases, with 13 bases between. The CDR3 length is 12 residues. Germline CDR1 reads SEHNR; CDR2 reads FQNEAQ (reference sequence). In nucleotides, the CDR3 is TGTGCCGCAGGGTGGGCCGCAGATACGCAGTATTTT. This sequence encodes CAAGWAADTQYF.

The chain is built from TRBV7-9 and TRBJ2-5; tentative D call: TRBD2 (7 bases). This CDR3 region has 18 residues. Germline V gives CDR1 SEHNR, CDR2 FQNEAQ (reference sequence). The V end was cut by 2 bases, the J end by 2 bases, with 21 bases between. The CDR3 DNA is TGTGCCAGCAGCTTAAGGGGGGTACTAGCGATCGGGCAAGAGACCCAGTACTTC. Protein product: CASSLRGVLAIGQETQYF.

This clonotype has a count of ten or more. The chain couples TRBV7-2 to TRBJ1-2; TRBD1 matches 8 bases. CDR3 length: 15 residues. After removal of 5 bases from V and 4 bases from J, the junction contained 9 bases not matched to a gene. The germline V gene has CDR1 SGHTA and CDR2 FQGNSA. In DNA, the CDR3 is TGTGCCAGCAGCCCACAAGGACAGGGCTTCTATGGCTACACCTTC. Its protein is CASSPQGQGFYGYTF.

This clonotype was counted ten times or more. V gene TRBV4-1 combines with J gene TRBJ2-6, with D possibly being TRBD1 or TRBD2 (5 bases each). The germline V and J ends were trimmed by 3 bases and 0 bases, with 12 bases remaining between them. The CDR3 has 17 residues. Germline CDR1 MGHRA, CDR2 YSYEKL. The CDR3 DNA reads TGCGCCAGCAGCCACCCCAGGGAGAACTCTGGGGCCAACGTCCTGACTTTC. Translated, it gives CASSHPRENSGANVLTF.

In its sample, this clonotype was seen many times. The chain joins TRBV20-1 to TRBJ2-2, with 11 bases lining up with TRBD2. Losses at the gene ends were 3 bases for V and 4 bases for J; bases not matched to a gene: 4. Germline V gene sequence: CDR1 DFQATT, CDR2 SNEGSKA (reference sequence). CDR3 length equals 15 residues. In nucleotides, the CDR3 is TGCAGTGCTAGGGTAGCGGGGGGGCCCACCGGGGAGCTGTTTTTT. This sequence encodes CSARVAGGPTGELFF.

This clonotype rates as medium-sized. The rearrangement uses TRBV5-1 and TRBJ2-3, with TRBD2 matching over 8 bases. Germline trimming cut 4 bases from V and 4 bases from J; bases unmatched to any gene: 11. Per germline, CDR1 SGHRS and CDR2 YFSETQ. This CDR3 is 16 amino acids long. The CDR3 nucleotides are TGCGCCAGCAGCCCCAGTATAGCGGGGTTCCCAGATACGCAGTATTTT. Translation gives CASSPSIAGFPDTQYF.

Worth noting for this clonotype: Relative to the germline gene, one junction end is altered; a read error may explain this. The CDR3 DNA sequence: TGTGCCAGCAGTATGGACCGTTATTTTAATAGCAATCAGCCCAAGCATTTT. Translated: CASSMDRYFNSNQPKHF. The J gene is TRBJ1-5, the V gene TRBV12-3 or TRBV12-4; no reliable D call. The CDR3 runs to 17 residues.

This clonotype was picked up many times. The chain employs TRBV19 and TRBJ2-5, with 13 bases fitting TRBD2. CDR3 length equals 15 residues. Germline V gene data show CDR1 as LNHDA and CDR2 as SQIVND (reference sequence). The ends lost 6 bases at V and 5 bases at J; junction bases unmatched: 6. CDR3 bases: TGTGCCAGTAGCTTGACTAGCGGGGGGTTTGAGACCCAGTACTTC. Protein: CASSLTSGGFETQYF. Combining the CDR3 with reference TRBV19 and TRBJ2-5 gives the whole variable domain DGGITQSPKYLFRKEGQNVTLSCEQNLNHDAMYWYRQDPGQGLRLIYYSQIVNDFQKGDIAEGYSVSREKKESFPLTVTSAQKNPTAFYLCASSLTSGGFETQYFGPGTRLLVL.

V and J are TRBV14 and TRBJ1-1; no definite D call. Germline CDR1 SGHDN, CDR2 FVKESK. V dropped 7 bases and J dropped 10 bases, with 19 bases sitting between them. The CDR3 has 13 residues. This chain's CDR3 is CASNRDPSLGAFF. CDR3 nucleotides: TGTGCCAGCAACCGAGACCCCTCCCTTGGAGCTTTCTTT.

Comments on this clonotype: The junction and the germline gene differ at one end; a read error may be behind it. The V gene is TRBV7-7, the J gene TRBJ2-1; possibly TRBD1 or TRBD2 for D (5 bases each). CDR3 length: 13 residues. Germline-derived CDR1 and CDR2 are SSHAT and FNYEAQ (reference sequence). CDR3 sequence (DNA): TGTGCTAGCAGCTGGGGACCGGACAATGAGCAGTTCTTC. It specifies CASSWGPDNEQFF.

The V gene is TRBV19, the J gene TRBJ1-5; possibly TRBD1 for D (5 bases). Germline V gives CDR1 LNHDA, CDR2 SQIVND (reference sequence). The CDR3 extends over 14 amino acids. V gave up 3 bases and J gave up 7 bases, with 13 bases separating them. The CDR3 bases are TGTGCCAGTAGTATCTGGTCAGAGGGGCAGCCCCAGCATTTT. Translation: CASSIWSEGQPQHF.

The chain couples TRBV12-3 or TRBV12-4 to TRBJ1-4, with 10 bases that match TRBD1. Losses at the gene ends were 5 bases for V and 6 bases for J; bases not matched to a gene: 3. This CDR3 has 14 amino acids. DNA for the CDR3: TGTGCCAGCAGTGTGACAGGGGGCCATGAAAAACTGTTTTTT. Translation gives CASSVTGGHEKLFF.

V and J are TRBV5-1 and TRBJ1-2, with D maybe TRBD1 (5 bases). V lost 3 bases to trimming and J lost 4 bases, with 10 bases between them. Germline loops: CDR1 SGHRS, CDR2 YFSETQ. The CDR3 is 13 amino acids. CDR3 amino acids: CASSWGTTYGYTF. Here the CDR3 DNA reads TGCGCCAGCAGCTGGGGGACGACCTATGGCTACACCTTC.

This clonotype was counted at least ten times. V usage is TRBV28 and J usage is TRBJ1-2; TRBD1 might be the D (5 bases). The CDR3 loop spans 16 amino acids. Germline V CDR1 and CDR2: MDHEN, SYDVKM. Between the trimmed V and J ends, which lost 1 base and 3 bases, there was a span of 15 bases. The DNA of the CDR3 is TGTGCCAGCAGTTTATTCGGAACGGGGCCAGACTATGGCTACACCTTC. This encodes CASSLFGTGPDYGYTF.

This chain uses TRBV6-2 or TRBV6-3 with TRBJ2-7; tentative D call: TRBD2 (6 bases). This CDR3 spans 14 amino acids. Germline V gene data show CDR1 as MNHEY and CDR2 as SVGEGT. Deletions cut 2 bases from V and 5 bases from J, with 13 bases between. The CDR3 DNA is TGTGCCAGCAGTTACCCCCCCCCGGGGGACGAGCAGTACTTC. Translation gives CASSYPPPGDEQYF.

The table lists this clonotype with many counts. This chain joins TRBV18 and TRBJ2-5; the match to TRBD1 covers 9 bases. Trimming cost V 5 bases and J 5 bases; bases outside gene matches: 9. CDR1 and CDR2 from the germline V gene are KGHSH and LQKENI. This CDR3 has 15 residues. The CDR3 loop is CASSAGQGILETQYF. In DNA, the CDR3 is TGTGCCAGCTCAGCGGGACAGGGAATTTTGGAGACCCAGTACTTC.

In this sample, this clonotype is hyperexpanded. The J gene is TRBJ2-1, the V gene TRBV5-6; D tentatively fits TRBD1 or TRBD2 (5 bases each). CDR1 and CDR2 (germline): SGHDT, YYEEEE. The CDR3 has 14 amino acids. V lost 4 bases, J lost 5 bases, and 13 bases lay in between. CDR3 sequence (DNA): TGTGCCAGCAGCCCCGAGGGACGGCACAATGAGCAGTTCTTC. Its translation is CASSPEGRHNEQFF.